This entry lists 5 T cell receptor beta chains sequenced from one sample in a study of human T cells and chemical hapten exposure (dated by TCRdb to 2020 to 2023). Read against the paper, the sample's time point label means: pre-sensitization, week 0. Sample treatment or condition, as interpreted from the label and publication: therapeutic diphenylcyclopropenone sensitization with weekly scalp DPC. The protocol used for the library was RACE. Sequencing was carried out with a NextSeq 500. TCRdb passed the public sequencing reads through fastp at Q25 and MiXCR, retaining productive beta sequences. Every distinct CDR3 protein forms one entry, paired with its most common genes and DNA. The sample includes around 60,000 distinct CDR3 sequences, with roughly 6.7% observed a single time. The ten largest clones add up to around 1.6% of the sample. The sample was whole blood, taken in connection with sensitization to the hapten diphenylcyclopropenone (DPC). These receptors were collected from a woman aged 30 to 39 with alopecia areata. Some clones in this sample may be carry-over from other donors' samples.

This clonotype was recorded many times. V is TRBV5-1 and J is TRBJ1-1; TRBD1 is a possible D gene (6 bases). Germline CDR1 is SGHRS and CDR2 is YFSETQ. There are 15 residues in the CDR3. V lost 5 bases to trimming and J lost 4 bases, with 18 bases between them. CDR3 nucleotides: TGCGCCAGCAGTTCCGACGGACAGTCGGGCACTGAAGCTTTCTTT. Translation gives CASSSDGQSGTEAFF. Together with reference TRBV5-1 and TRBJ1-1, the CDR3 gives the full variable domain: KAGVTQTPRYLIKTRGQQVTLSCSPISGHRSVSWYQQTPGQGLQFLFEYFSETQRNKGNFPGRFSGRQFSNSRSEMNVSTLELGDSALYLCASSSDGQSGTEAFFGQGTRLTVV.

The rearrangement uses TRBV29-1 and TRBJ1-2, with unresolved D. This CDR3 has 11 amino acids. Trimming left V 4 bases short and J 5 bases short, with 8 bases between. Looked up from germline, CDR1 is SQVTM and CDR2 is ANQGSEA. The CDR3 DNA sequence: TGCAGCGTTGTAAGAGAATATGGCTACACCTTC. This codes for CSVVREYGYTF.

This clonotype was counted a few times. V usage is TRBV12-3 or TRBV12-4 and J usage is TRBJ1-2; TRBD1 matches 10 bases. The CDR3 loop spans 17 amino acids. V lost 6 bases and J lost 3; bases outside the gene matches: 13. CDR3: CASRIATGQGCDYGYTF. For the CDR3, the DNA is TGTGCCAGCAGAATAGCAACGGGACAGGGGTGTGACTATGGCTACACCTTC.

This clonotype was recorded many times. The gene calls are TRBV29-1 and TRBJ2-3; D might be TRBD2 (6 bases). The CDR3 runs to 14 residues. Trimming shortened V by 6 bases and J by 1 base, and 14 bases separated the two germline ends. Per germline, CDR1 SQVTM and CDR2 ANQGSEA. CDR3 amino acids: CSVGGLSGTDTQYF. CDR3 coding DNA: TGCAGCGTCGGGGGTCTTTCGGGCACAGATACGCAGTATTTT.

This clonotype was counted between two and nine times. The rearrangement uses TRBV20-1 and TRBJ1-2; D might be TRBD1 (5 bases). CDR3 length: 14 residues. The germline V and J ends were trimmed by 5 bases and 8 bases, with 21 bases remaining between them. Germline CDR1 is DFQATT and CDR2 is SNEGSKA (reference sequence). CDR3 in amino acids: CSAGGGGGWGGYTF. The CDR3 bases are TGCAGTGCTGGAGGCGGGGGGGGATGGGGAGGCTACACCTTC.